This T cell receptor (beta chain) was profiled in a study of vaccination effects on CD4 cells after COVID-19. Prior to sequencing, the ViraFEST assay stimulated PBMC with viral peptide pools, which expanded the antigen-specific CD4+ T cells. Once cultured for more than nine days, the cells underwent separation to obtain CD4+ T cells. None of these healthy vaccinees had been infected with SARS-CoV-2 before vaccination. Comment on this clone: Antigen unknown.

The CDR3 has 16 amino acids. Germline CDR1 is SEHNR and CDR2 is FQNEAQ (reference sequence). The V gene lost 6 bases and the J gene lost 4 bases, with 18 bases spanning the gap. TCRdb's copy holds only in-frame clones and misses some; the assay was immunoSEQ multiplex PCR. Of 25,000 to 30,000 clones listed, about 81% are singletons. Material: CD4+ T cells from PBMCs cultured with SARS-CoV-2 spike peptides, obtained before COVID-19 vaccination. The rearrangement joins TRBV7-9 to TRBJ1-4; D is unresolved. This receptor was taken from a human donor who received a COVID-19 vaccine. The CDR3 sequence is CASSPSQSGVNEKLFF. CDR3 in DNA: TGTGCCAGCAGTCCCTCCCAGTCCGGGGTTAATGAAAAACTGTTTTTT.